One sample yielded the 14 T cell receptor beta chains listed below, sequenced in a study of cytomegalovirus exposure and HLA in healthy donors. PCR involved 60 Vbeta and 13 Jbeta primers. Repertoires were generated with immunoSEQ multiplex PCR, while TCRdb's copy carries only in-frame clones and drops some. Of 74,000 or so clones in the sample, about 71% are singletons; the top ten hold 5.5% to 8.5%. Input material: PBMCs. The receptors here all came from a woman between 35 and 50 years old in good health and CMV-seronegative.

The rearrangement joins TRBV5-4 to TRBJ2-7, with 11 bases fitting TRBD1. CDR1 and CDR2 from the germline V gene are SGHNT and YYREEE (reference sequence). This CDR3 is built from 14 residues. The V gene end was trimmed by 4 bases and the J gene end by 3 bases; junction bases not matched to a gene: 3. CDR3 sequence (DNA): TGTGCCAGCAGCGCCGGGACAGGGGGCTACGAGCAGTACTTC. Translating it yields CASSAGTGGYEQYF. The full variable domain, completed using reference TRBV5-4 and TRBJ2-7, is ETGVTQSPTHLIKTRGQQVTLRCSSQSGHNTVSWYQQALGQGPQFIFQYYREEENGRGNFPPRFSGLQFPNYSSELNVNALELDDSALYLCASSAGTGGYEQYFGPGTRLTVT.

The count of this clone is one. V is TRBV2 and J is TRBJ1-2, with 7 bases that match TRBD1. The CDR3 runs 14 residues. Per the germline V gene, CDR1 is SNHLY and CDR2 is FYNNEI. V was clipped by 2 bases and J by 3 bases; unmatched bases: 3. This CDR3 reads CASSELTGDYGYTF. CDR3 in DNA: TGTGCCAGCAGTGAATTAACAGGGGACTATGGCTACACCTTC.

The rearrangement uses TRBV19 and TRBJ2-1; 9 positions agree with TRBD1. The CDR3 loop spans 14 amino acids. Germline lookup yields CDR1 LNHDA and CDR2 SQIVND (reference sequence). V was clipped by 7 bases and J by 3 bases; unmatched bases: 4. Written as DNA, the CDR3 is TGTGCCAGTACCCGGACAGGGGACTACAATGAGCAGTTCTTC. Residues: CASTRTGDYNEQFF.

This chain joins TRBV19 and TRBJ2-7; D unclear. The V gene lost 2 bases and the J gene lost 0 bases, with 8 bases spanning the gap. The CDR3 runs 14 residues. Germline CDR1 and CDR2: LNHDA and SQIVND (reference sequence). The CDR3 is CASSITGSSYEQYF. The CDR3, as DNA: TGTGCCAGTAGTATAACGGGTAGCTCCTACGAGCAGTACTTC.

This clone was observed a handful of times. The chain uses TRBV18 and TRBJ1-4; the D is unclear. Trimming pared 3 bases from V and 0 bases from J, leaving 8 bases between. The CDR3 consists of 15 residues. Looked up from germline, CDR1 is KGHSH and CDR2 is LQKENI. CDR3 sequence (DNA): TGTGCCAGCTCACCTTCAGGTGCAACTAATGAAAAACTGTTTTTT. It translates to CASSPSGATNEKLFF. The whole variable domain, remainder taken from reference TRBV18 and TRBJ1-4, is NAGVMQNPRHLVRRRGQEARLRCSPMKGHSHVYWYRQLPEEGLKFMVYLQKENIIDESGMPKERFSAEFPKEGPSILRIQQVVRGDSAAYFCASSPSGATNEKLFFGSGTQLSVL.

The table lists this clone with a count of one. The genes are TRBV6-5 and TRBJ1-1; D unclear. Trimming left V 2 bases short and J 1 base short, with 5 bases between. This CDR3 spans 13 amino acids. Germline assignment: CDR1 MNHEY and CDR2 SVGAGI. CDR3 DNA: TGTGCCAGCAGTTACAATAAGAACACTGAAGCTTTCTTT. This gives the protein CASSYNKNTEAFF.

V is TRBV7-3 and J is TRBJ2-7, with D perhaps matching TRBD1 (9 bases). There are 14 residues in the CDR3. Germline assignment: CDR1 SGHTA and CDR2 FQGTGA. V gave up 5 bases and J gave up 3 bases, with 14 bases separating them. CDR3 sequence: CASSRGGQGYEQYF. As DNA, the CDR3 is TGTGCCAGCAGCCGGGGGGGACAGGGCTACGAGCAGTACTTC.

V is TRBV19 and J is TRBJ1-4; D gene unclear. The CDR3 loop spans 16 amino acids. Germline values: CDR1 LNHDA, CDR2 SQIVND (reference sequence). Trimming removed 5 bases at V and 4 bases at J, with 17 bases between. Here the CDR3 reads CASSLLLMGLNEKLFF. CDR3 nucleotide sequence: TGTGCCAGTAGTCTGCTCCTGATGGGCCTTAATGAAAAACTGTTTTTT.

This chain connects TRBV5-6 to TRBJ2-5, with D possibly matching TRBD1 (6 bases). The end of the DNA fits TRBJ2-7 better, so the J call may be wrong. There are 15 residues in the CDR3. Germline CDR1 reads SGHDT; CDR2 reads YYEEEE. The CDR3 spells CASSPGTRTPYEQYF. The CDR3 DNA reads as TGTGCCAGCAGCCCAGGGACACGGACTCCTTACGAGCAGTACTTC.

The chain has TRBV9 and TRBJ2-7, with 10 bases aligning to TRBD1. Germline V lookup: CDR1 SGDLS, CDR2 YYNGEE. CDR3 length equals 15 residues. V gave up 0 bases and J gave up 2 bases; unmatched junction bases: 2. The CDR3 loop reads CASSVGTGGAYEQYF. CDR3 in DNA: TGTGCCAGCAGCGTAGGGACAGGGGGGGCCTACGAGCAGTACTTC.

J is TRBJ2-5 and V is TRBV7-6; a possible D gene is TRBD2 (5 bases). The germline V gene has CDR1 SGHVS and CDR2 FNYEAQ. CDR3 length: 16 residues. Deletions cut 5 bases from V and 2 bases from J, with 18 bases between. The CDR3 coding sequence is TGTGCCAGCAGCCACCTAAAACAGCGGTTTCAAGAGACCCAGTACTTC. It yields the protein CASSHLKQRFQETQYF. Combining the CDR3 with reference TRBV7-6 and TRBJ2-5 gives the whole variable domain GAGVSQSPRYKVTKRGQDVALRCDPISGHVSLYWYRQALGQGPEFLTYFNYEAQQDKSGLPNDRFSAERPEGSISTLTIQRTEQRDSAMYRCASSHLKQRFQETQYFGPGTRLLVL.

This sequence joins TRBV18 and TRBJ2-1, with 10 positions matching TRBD2. The CDR3 extends over 15 amino acids. Looked up from germline, CDR1 is KGHSH and CDR2 is LQKENI. V trimming: 5 bases; J trimming: 5 bases; junction bases outside the gene matches: 6. The CDR3 bases are TGTGCCAGCTCAACGTCTAGCGGGGGTCACAATGAGCAGTTCTTC. Encoded protein: CASSTSSGGHNEQFF.

The V call is TRBV7-3, the J call TRBJ2-1; 9 nucleotides line up with TRBD2. Trimming at V came to 2 bases and at J to 4 bases, leaving 3 bases not matched to a gene. From germline, CDR1 is SGHTA and CDR2 FQGTGA. The length of the CDR3 is 15 residues. CDR3 bases: TGTGCCAGCAGCTTATACCTAGCGGGATACAATGAGCAGTTCTTC. Amino acids: CASSLYLAGYNEQFF.

The chain combines TRBV19 with TRBJ1-1; 9 bases match TRBD1. CDR1 is LNHDA and CDR2 is SQIVND in the germline V gene (reference sequence). The CDR3 length is 15 residues. J lost 5 bases, V lost 10 bases, and 14 bases had no gene match. This chain's CDR3 is CATNSRGQGRTEAFF. CDR3 sequence (DNA): TGTGCCACCAATTCTCGGGGACAGGGTCGGACTGAAGCTTTCTTT. The variable domain in full, completed from reference TRBV19 and TRBJ1-1, reads DGGITQSPKYLFRKEGQNVTLSCEQNLNHDAMYWYRQDPGQGLRLIYYSQIVNDFQKGDIAEGYSVSREKKESFPLTVTSAQKNPTAFYLCATNSRGQGRTEAFFGQGTRLTVV.